Below are 31 T cell receptor beta chains sequenced from a single sample in a study of blood T cell repertoires in COVID-19 (dated by TCRdb to the early 2020s). Libraries were constructed by the immunoSEQ multiplex PCR assay. TCRdb obtained this table from immuneACCESS and retained in-frame rearrangements with V and J assigned. These tables miss some clones; where compared with another copy, unresolved V genes account for less than half of the shortfall, and the remainder is unexplained. For this sample the table gives 250,000 to 300,000 clones, of which approximately 84% were detected only once. 15% to 19% of the sample comes from the top ten. Sample: PBMCs or T cells enriched from blood (not recorded which). These receptors originate from a man aged 18-30 years who had recovered from COVID-19.

This clone was counted once. The chain recombines TRBV13 with TRBJ1-2; D uncertain. This CDR3 spans 16 amino acids. V lost 1 base, J lost 2 bases, and 14 bases lay in between. Germline loops: CDR1 PRHDT, CDR2 FYEKMQ (reference sequence). The CDR3 sequence: CASSLEPQTGNYGYTF. As DNA, the CDR3 is TGTGCCAGCAGCTTAGAACCCCAGACGGGAAACTATGGCTACACCTTC.

The chain links TRBV5-6 to TRBJ2-2; no reliable D call. Germline CDR1 SGHDT, CDR2 YYEEEE. The CDR3 sequence is 13 residues long. Trimming stripped 2 bases from V and 1 base from J, with 3 bases between. CDR3 region: CASSFQNTGELFF. The DNA for the CDR3 is TGTGCCAGCAGCTTCCAGAACACCGGGGAGCTGTTTTTT. The full variable domain, its missing parts supplied by reference TRBV5-6 and TRBJ2-2, is DAGVTQSPTHLIKTRGQQVTLRCSPKSGHDTVSWYQQALGQGPQFIFQYYEEEERQRGNFPDRFSGHQFPNYSSELNVNALLLGDSALYLCASSFQNTGELFFGEGSRLTVL.

The rearrangement joins TRBV5-1 to TRBJ2-7; weak D call: TRBD1 (7 bases). This CDR3 has 14 amino acids. V gave up 4 bases and J gave up 4 bases, with 15 bases separating them. Germline CDR1 and CDR2: SGHRS and YFSETQ. The CDR3 sequence: CASSPQQGRYEQYF. CDR3 nucleotide sequence: TGCGCCAGCAGCCCCCAACAGGGGAGGTACGAGCAGTACTTC.

This clone was seen a handful of times. The chain uses TRBV19 and TRBJ1-5; 7 bases are a match to TRBD1. The V gene's germline CDR1 is LNHDA and CDR2 SQIVND (reference sequence). The CDR3 runs 13 residues. Trimming cost V 6 bases and J 5 bases; bases outside gene matches: 4. The chain's CDR3 is CASRDRVDQPQHF. The CDR3 nucleotides are TGTGCCAGTAGAGACAGGGTGGATCAGCCCCAGCATTTT.

This clone was detected only once. The rearrangement uses TRBV27 and TRBJ2-7; TRBD2 matches 14 bases. The CDR3 contains 20 residues. Germline trimming cut 2 bases from V and 6 bases from J; bases unmatched to any gene: 18. Germline values: CDR1 MNHEY, CDR2 SMNVEV (reference sequence). The chain's CDR3 is CASSLPPGLAGEGLRPEQYF. The CDR3 nucleotides read TGTGCCAGCAGTTTACCCCCGGGACTAGCGGGAGAGGGGTTAAGACCCGAGCAGTACTTC.

The genes are TRBV7-2 and TRBJ1-5; maybe TRBD1 (5 bases). The CDR3 covers 15 residues. Germline V gene sequence: CDR1 SGHTA, CDR2 FQGNSA. Trimming pared 5 bases from V and 6 bases from J, leaving 17 bases between. The CDR3 bases are TGTGCCAGCAGCATTGAGGCAGGGCAGGGTCAGCCCCAGCATTTT. This gives the protein CASSIEAGQGQPQHF.

V and J are TRBV5-6 and TRBJ2-7, with TRBD1 identical over 7 bases. The CDR3 is made up of 13 amino acids. Trimming cost V 3 bases and J 2 bases; bases outside gene matches: 2. The germline V gene has CDR1 SGHDT and CDR2 YYEEEE. The CDR3 region is CASSSGTAYEQYF. CDR3 DNA: TGTGCCAGCAGCTCCGGGACAGCCTACGAGCAGTACTTC. Based on the CDR3 plus reference TRBV5-6 and TRBJ2-7, the full variable domain is DAGVTQSPTHLIKTRGQQVTLRCSPKSGHDTVSWYQQALGQGPQFIFQYYEEEERQRGNFPDRFSGHQFPNYSSELNVNALLLGDSALYLCASSSGTAYEQYFGPGTRLTVT.

This clone has just a few counts. The chain is built from TRBV6-4 and TRBJ2-2; D unclear. Between the trimmed V and J ends, which lost 5 bases and 1 base, there was a span of 8 bases. Germline assignment: CDR1 MRHNA and CDR2 SNTAGT. The CDR3 has 14 residues. CDR3 nucleotide sequence: TGTGCCAGCAGTCCGGTAATGAACACCGGGGAGCTGTTTTTT. It is translated as CASSPVMNTGELFF.

The rearrangement uses TRBV30 and TRBJ1-1, with TRBD1 matching over 10 bases. CDR1 is GTSNPN, CDR2 SVGIG, per germline (reference sequence). The V gene end was trimmed by 5 bases and the J gene end by 4 bases; junction bases not matched to a gene: 10. CDR3 length: 15 residues. CDR3 region: CAWSGGTGASTEAFF. CDR3 sequence (DNA): TGTGCCTGGTCGGGCGGGACAGGGGCTTCCACTGAAGCTTTCTTT.

The chain links TRBV5-6 to TRBJ2-3; TRBD2 is a possible D gene (5 bases). Trimming left V 5 bases short and J 1 base short, with 17 bases between. From germline, CDR1 is SGHDT and CDR2 YYEEEE. CDR3 length equals 16 residues. CDR3 in amino acids: CASSPNPVRGTDTQYF. The DNA of the CDR3 is TGTGCCAGCAGTCCCAACCCGGTGCGGGGCACAGATACGCAGTATTTT.

As concerns this clone: Germline and junction disagree at one end, which may indicate a read error. This chain uses TRBV5-1 with TRBJ1-1, with TRBD1 matching 8 bases. The germline V gene has CDR1 SGHRS and CDR2 YFSETQ. The CDR3 spans 14 residues. CDR3 DNA: TGCGCCAGCAGCTTCCAGGGGGCGGGCACTGAAGTTTTCTTT. Translating gives CASSFQGAGTEVFF.

This chain uses TRBV10-1 with TRBJ1-2; D possibly corresponds to TRBD1 (5 bases). CDR1 WNHNN and CDR2 SYGVQD come from the germline V gene (reference sequence). CDR3 length: 14 residues. V was shortened by 0 bases and J by 2 bases, with 7 bases between the two germline ends. For the CDR3, the DNA is TGCGCCAGCAGTGAGTCGGGGCTGAACTATGGCTACACCTTC. Amino acids: CASSESGLNYGYTF.

This sequence joins TRBV30 and TRBJ2-7; D might be TRBD1 (6 bases). CDR1 is GTSNPN, CDR2 SVGIG, per germline (reference sequence). With 0 bases removed from V and 6 bases from J, the gap between germline ends came to 6 bases. The CDR3 has 11 amino acids. The CDR3 protein is CAWSVQGEQYF. Here the CDR3 DNA reads TGTGCCTGGAGTGTACAGGGCGAGCAGTACTTC.

This chain links TRBV19 with TRBJ2-1; 11 nucleotides agree with TRBD2. The CDR3 sequence is 18 residues long. V shed 5 bases, J shed 0 bases, and the junction held 9 bases outside the gene matches. CDR1 is LNHDA and CDR2 is SQIVND in the germline V gene (reference sequence). CDR3 residues: CASSRSGTSGLSYNEQFF. For the CDR3, the DNA is TGTGCCAGTAGTCGTAGTGGGACTAGCGGCCTCTCCTACAATGAGCAGTTCTTC.

This clone came up once. The chain is built from TRBV25-1 and TRBJ1-2; TRBD1 matches 9 bases. This CDR3 spans 13 amino acids. Germline CDR1 is MGHDK and CDR2 is SYGVNS. The junction had 8 bases not matched to a gene; V was cut back by 7 bases and J by 8 bases. CDR3 region: CASNPGQGLGYTF. CDR3 in DNA: TGTGCCAGCAATCCGGGACAGGGCCTCGGCTACACCTTC.

The chain has TRBV9 and TRBJ1-2; unclear D gene. The CDR3 consists of 13 residues. Germline CDR1 and CDR2: SGDLS and YYNGEE. The germline V and J ends were trimmed by 3 bases and 4 bases, with 10 bases remaining between them. CDR3 nucleotide sequence: TGTGCCAGCAGCGCCGGGTCCCTCTATGGCTACACCTTC. It codes for CASSAGSLYGYTF.

The DNA for the CDR3 is TGTGCCAGCAACACCGGACAGGTATTTCCCACTGAAGCTTTCTTT. This codes for CASNTGQVFPTEAFF. The J gene is TRBJ1-1, the V gene TRBV7-9; 7 nucleotides agree with TRBD1. The CDR3 is 15 amino acids. The germline V gene encodes CDR1 SEHNR and CDR2 FQNEAQ (reference sequence). V lost 7 bases, J lost 4 bases, and 12 bases stayed unmatched.

This clone occurred a few times. V usage is TRBV6-5 and J usage is TRBJ2-7, with 7 positions matching TRBD1. This CDR3 comprises 12 residues. After removal of 5 bases from V and 6 bases from J, the junction contained 4 bases not matched to a gene. Germline CDR1 is MNHEY and CDR2 is SVGAGI. CDR3 nucleotide sequence: TGTGCCAGCAGTCAAAACAGGGGCGAGCAGTACTTC. Its translation: CASSQNRGEQYF.

The chain is built from TRBV16 and TRBJ1-3; TRBD1 agrees at 7 bases. Germline assignment: CDR1 KGHSY and CDR2 FQNENV. Trimming took 6 bases from V and 0 from J; bases not matched to a gene: 2. The CDR3 loop spans 14 amino acids. The CDR3 sequence is CASSRTGSGNTIYF. DNA of the CDR3: TGTGCCAGCAGTCGGACAGGCTCTGGAAACACCATATATTTT.

The chain couples TRBV5-4 to TRBJ2-2, with 9 bases identical to TRBD1. The junction had 7 bases not matched to a gene; V was cut back by 0 bases and J by 4 bases. Germline V gene sequence: CDR1 SGHNT, CDR2 YYREEE (reference sequence). The CDR3 sequence is 17 residues long. Here the CDR3 DNA reads TGTGCCAGCAGCTTGGATCTAAGGACAGGGGCCACCGGGGAGCTGTTTTTT. Its protein product is CASSLDLRTGATGELFF.

The chain combines TRBV7-9 with TRBJ2-7; tentatively, D is TRBD1 (6 bases). V was pared by 4 bases and J by 3 bases, with 13 bases between. Germline values: CDR1 SEHNR, CDR2 FQNEAQ (reference sequence). CDR3 length equals 14 residues. CDR3 sequence (DNA): TGTGCCAGCAGCTCAGCGACAGGTTTCTACGAGCAGTACTTC. Translation: CASSSATGFYEQYF.

This rearrangement joins TRBV12-3 or TRBV12-4 to TRBJ1-1; TRBD1 might be the D (6 bases). The CDR3 sequence is 13 residues long. V gave up 3 bases and J gave up 5 bases, with 10 bases separating them. DNA for the CDR3: TGTGCCAGCAGTTTCACAGGGAGTACTGAAGCTTTCTTT. Translating gives CASSFTGSTEAFF.

This chain joins TRBV10-3 and TRBJ1-1; a possible D gene is TRBD1 (5 bases). Germline loops: CDR1 ENHRY, CDR2 SYGVKD. The CDR3 is 13 amino acids. Trimming took 5 bases from V and 0 from J, leaving 7 bases between them. The CDR3 sequence is CAISPRVNTEAFF. The CDR3 coding sequence is TGTGCCATCAGTCCCAGGGTGAACACTGAAGCTTTCTTT.

This clone was detected a few times. The J gene is TRBJ2-1, the V gene TRBV7-9, with 12 bases lining up with TRBD2. The germline gives CDR1 SEHNR, CDR2 FQNEAQ (reference sequence). This CDR3 contains 15 residues. After removal of 2 bases from V and 9 bases from J, the junction contained 5 bases not matched to a gene. The CDR3 is CASSLRLAGDSEQFF. The CDR3 DNA reads TGTGCCAGCAGCTTACGACTAGCGGGAGACAGTGAGCAGTTCTTC. Full variable domain (rest looked up from reference TRBV7-9 and TRBJ2-1): DTGVSQNPRHKITKRGQNVTFRCDPISEHNRLYWYRQTLGQGPEFLTYFQNEAQLEKSRLLSDRFSAERPKGSFSTLEIQRTEQGDSAMYLCASSLRLAGDSEQFFGPGTRLTVL.

This chain joins TRBV10-3 and TRBJ1-2, with TRBD1 matching over 10 bases. Germline V CDR1 and CDR2: ENHRY, SYGVKD. The CDR3 is 18 amino acids. The V gene end was trimmed by 1 base and the J gene end by 7 bases; junction bases not matched to a gene: 15. This chain's CDR3 is CAISEFAGAGTGEAGYTF. The CDR3, as DNA: TGTGCCATCAGTGAGTTCGCTGGGGCCGGGACAGGGGAGGCTGGCTACACCTTC.

This clone was observed a few times. This rearrangement joins TRBV12-3 or TRBV12-4 to TRBJ1-1; 8 bases line up with TRBD1. Trimming at V came to 4 bases and at J to 7 bases, leaving 5 bases not matched to a gene. This CDR3 is built from 13 residues. As DNA, the CDR3 is TGTGCCAGCAGTTGGACAGGGCCCGTTGAAGCTTTCTTT. This encodes CASSWTGPVEAFF.

The rearrangement uses TRBV18 and TRBJ1-2; 7 nucleotides line up with TRBD1. The germline V gene encodes CDR1 KGHSH and CDR2 LQKENI. CDR3 size: 16 residues. With 6 bases clipped from V and 3 bases from J, the junction kept 13 bases outside the gene matches. The CDR3, as DNA: TGTGCCAGCTCCCCCGGTAGGGGGCAAGAGGACTATGGCTACACCTTC. Protein: CASSPGRGQEDYGYTF.

Here the CDR3 reads CASSFRPDRANQPQHF. The DNA of the CDR3 is TGTGCCAGCAGTTTTCGCCCCGACAGGGCGAATCAGCCCCAGCATTTT. The V call is TRBV28, the J call TRBJ1-5; 7 positions match TRBD1. Germline loops: CDR1 MDHEN, CDR2 SYDVKM. The V and J ends lost 3 bases and 4 bases, in that order; junction bases with no gene match: 9. The CDR3 is made up of 16 amino acids.

This clone has just a few counts. The J gene is TRBJ1-3, the V gene TRBV19, with TRBD1 matching over 7 bases. This CDR3 contains 15 residues. Trimming took 6 bases from V and 0 from J; bases not matched to a gene: 5. In germline, CDR1 is LNHDA, CDR2 SQIVND (reference sequence). As DNA, the CDR3 is TGTGCCAGTAGGGAGGACAGGTCCTCTGGAAACACCATATATTTT. It yields the protein CASREDRSSGNTIYF.

The chain employs TRBV13 and TRBJ1-1, with 7 bases aligning to TRBD1. This CDR3 is built from 13 residues. The germline V gene has CDR1 PRHDT and CDR2 FYEKMQ (reference sequence). V was clipped by 4 bases and J by 7 bases; unmatched bases: 6. Here the CDR3 reads CASSSGTALEAFF. CDR3 DNA sequence: TGTGCCAGCAGCTCCGGGACAGCCCTTGAAGCTTTCTTT.

The gene calls are TRBV18 and TRBJ2-5; D possibly corresponds to TRBD2 (6 bases). CDR3 length: 13 amino acids. CDR1 is KGHSH, CDR2 LQKENI, per germline. The V end lost 2 bases, the J end lost 2 bases, and 6 bases lay between the germline ends. The CDR3 DNA follows: TGTGCCAGCTCACCAGCGGGGCAAGAGACCCAGTACTTC. Translation: CASSPAGQETQYF.